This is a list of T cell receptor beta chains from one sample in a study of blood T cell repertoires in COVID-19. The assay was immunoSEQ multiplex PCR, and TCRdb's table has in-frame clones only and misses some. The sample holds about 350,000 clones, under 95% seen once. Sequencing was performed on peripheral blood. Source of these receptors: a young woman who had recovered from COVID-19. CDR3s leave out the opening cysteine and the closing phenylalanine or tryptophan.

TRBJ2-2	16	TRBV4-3	ASSQSLNRQSYTGELF
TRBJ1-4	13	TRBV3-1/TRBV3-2	ASSQTGGEYEKLF
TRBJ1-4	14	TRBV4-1	ASSPPVTGTNEKLF
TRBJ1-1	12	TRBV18	ASSPQKEAGKAF
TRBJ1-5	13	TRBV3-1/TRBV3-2	ASSQDNRLNQPQH
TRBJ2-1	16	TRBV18	ASSPQPGAGDFYNEQF
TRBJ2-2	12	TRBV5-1	ASSLSAPTGELF
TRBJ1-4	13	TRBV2	ASRKTGLGREKLF
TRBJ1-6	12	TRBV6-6	ASSYSRAASPLH
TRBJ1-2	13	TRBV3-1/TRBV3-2	ASSFPGQGVNGYT
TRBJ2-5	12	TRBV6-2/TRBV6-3	ASSYSLALETQY
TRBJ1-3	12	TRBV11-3	ASKRKDSGNTIY
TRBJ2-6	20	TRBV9	ASSVGPVTGTGSLSGANVLT
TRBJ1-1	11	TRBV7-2	ASSLARRAEAF
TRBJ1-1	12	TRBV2	ASSELGGNTEAF
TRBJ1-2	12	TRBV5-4	ASSSPGGNYGYT
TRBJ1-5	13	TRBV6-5	ASRPGGAGNQPQH
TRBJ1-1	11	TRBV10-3	AISESRNTEAF
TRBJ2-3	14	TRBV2	ASRISVGGFRYTQY
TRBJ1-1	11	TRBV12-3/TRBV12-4	ASSFGSATEAF
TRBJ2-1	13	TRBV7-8	ASSLVGGRAGEQF
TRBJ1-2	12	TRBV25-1	ASSEFGSDYGYT
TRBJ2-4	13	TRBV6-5	ASSRGGESRNIQY
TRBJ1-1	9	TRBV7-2	ASSLVREAF
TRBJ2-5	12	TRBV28	ASSIGHYQETQY
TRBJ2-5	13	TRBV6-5	ASSLSGRRQETQY
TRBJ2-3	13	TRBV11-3	ASSLRETSTDTQY
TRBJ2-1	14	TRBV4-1	ASSLTRGRVANEQF
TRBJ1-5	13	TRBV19	ASSAGGNRVQPQH
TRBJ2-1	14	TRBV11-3	ASSLSIAGRGNEQF
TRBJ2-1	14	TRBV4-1	ASSQDFNRGRNEQF
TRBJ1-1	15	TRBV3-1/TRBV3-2	ASSQEGQGLGDTEAF
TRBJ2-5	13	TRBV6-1	ASSDLSGSGETQY
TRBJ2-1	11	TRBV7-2	ASSFQGAGEQF
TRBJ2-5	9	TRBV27	ARRLVETQY
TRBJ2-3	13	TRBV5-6	ASSLLGDNTDTQY
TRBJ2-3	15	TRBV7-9	ASSLARSGRSTDTQY
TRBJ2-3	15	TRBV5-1	ASSAWTSGSSTDTQY
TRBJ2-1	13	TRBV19	ASSISSGSQNEQF
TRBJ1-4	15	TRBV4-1	ASSQVLLQGLSEKLF
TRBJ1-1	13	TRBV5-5	ASSVGQGWVSEAF
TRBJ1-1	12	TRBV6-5	ASSIHRDTQRAF
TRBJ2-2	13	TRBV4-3	ASSQDLRGTGELF